These 14 T cell receptor beta chains were sequenced from one sample in a study of post-analysis software for immune sequencing data. These receptors have no known antigen. General study points: The five TRBV segments detected at higher frequency in patients than in controls included TRBV5-6, TRBV5-1 and TRBV20-1.

The TCR beta cDNA libraries carried unique molecular identifiers. TCRdb fed the PCR reads into MiXCR, producing one record per CDR3 protein. The sample lists 500,000 to 600,000 distinct CDR3 sequences; 44% were seen once. Specimen: blood. The receptors derive from a girl aged 10-17 years with multiple sclerosis.

This clonotype was seen more than once but under ten times. This chain uses TRBV15 with TRBJ2-1; 11 bases are shared with TRBD1. Germline V gene lookup returns CDR1 LNHNV and CDR2 YYDKDF (reference sequence). J was trimmed by 14 bases and V by 8 bases; bases with no gene match: 8. CDR3 length: 12 amino acids. For the CDR3, the DNA is TGTGCCACCTCATCGGGACAGGGGGTTGAGTTCTTC. Its protein product is CATSSGQGVEFF.

The genes are TRBV27 and TRBJ1-2, with unresolved D. Germline CDR1 is MNHEY and CDR2 is SMNVEV (reference sequence). The CDR3 covers 15 residues. Trimming removed 2 bases from V and 4 bases from J, with 14 bases in between. CDR3 in amino acids: CASSLNPGPTYGYTF. The DNA of the CDR3 is TGTGCCAGCAGTTTAAATCCGGGCCCAACCTATGGCTACACCTTC.

This chain uses TRBV7-9 with TRBJ2-3; tentatively, D is TRBD1 or TRBD2 (5 bases each). The CDR3 is 14 amino acids. V lost 5 bases to trimming and J lost 6 bases, with 15 bases between them. The germline gives CDR1 SEHNR, CDR2 FQNEAQ (reference sequence). CDR3 DNA: TGTGCCAGCAGCCCCACGAGGGGTAAGGATACGCAGTATTTT. Translated, it gives CASSPTRGKDTQYF.

This chain uses TRBV7-9 with TRBJ1-5; D is uncertain. Germline assignment: CDR1 SEHNR and CDR2 FQNEAQ (reference sequence). The CDR3 is 12 amino acids. V was clipped by 3 bases and J by 4 bases, with 4 bases between them. CDR3 DNA sequence: TGTGCCAGCAGCTTTCAGAATCAGCCCCAGCATTTT. Translation: CASSFQNQPQHF.

The V call is TRBV4-1, the J call TRBJ1-1; D unclear. The CDR3 loop spans 13 amino acids. Trimming removed 4 bases from V and 5 bases from J, with 11 bases in between. Germline V CDR1 and CDR2: MGHRA, YSYEKL. The CDR3 nucleotides read TGCGCCAGCAGCCCTTCAGCTGGGACTGAAGCTTTCTTT. This translates into CASSPSAGTEAFF.

V usage is TRBV9 and J usage is TRBJ2-2; D gene uncertain. The CDR3 runs to 13 residues. Trimming shortened V by 3 bases and J by 6 bases, and 9 bases separated the two germline ends. Germline V gives CDR1 SGDLS, CDR2 YYNGEE. CDR3 nucleotides: TGTGCCAGCAGCGGGAACATGGCCGGGGAGCTGTTTTTT. It specifies CASSGNMAGELFF.

The CDR3 DNA reads as TGTGCCAGCACTCGAGGACTCCCTTCCGAGCAGTACTTC. Its protein product is CASTRGLPSEQYF. V gene TRBV25-1 combines with J gene TRBJ2-7; D may be TRBD2 (5 bases). V lost 7 bases and J lost 6, with 16 bases in between. Germline V lookup: CDR1 MGHDK, CDR2 SYGVNS. The CDR3 totals 13 residues.

The V and J genes are TRBV20-1 and TRBJ1-2; 7 bases match TRBD1. Trimming took 3 bases from V and 2 from J; bases not matched to a gene: 6. From germline, CDR1 is DFQATT and CDR2 SNEGSKA (reference sequence). This CDR3 is 14 amino acids long. The CDR3: CSARHTDRNYGYTF. The CDR3 DNA sequence: TGCAGTGCTAGGCATACGGACAGGAACTATGGCTACACCTTC.

The genes are TRBV4-1 and TRBJ2-1; 9 nucleotides agree with TRBD1. Unmatched junction bases numbered 8, after V lost 1 base and J lost 7 bases. Germline V CDR1 and CDR2: MGHRA, YSYEKL. This CDR3 is 16 amino acids long. The CDR3 loop reads CASSQGLGGTGNEQFF. The CDR3 nucleotides read TGCGCCAGCAGCCAAGGGTTAGGCGGGACAGGGAATGAGCAGTTCTTC.

The rearrangement joins TRBV5-1 to TRBJ1-1; D call uncertain. Trimming took 2 bases from V and 2 from J, leaving 4 bases between them. Germline values: CDR1 SGHRS, CDR2 YFSETQ. The CDR3 runs to 12 residues. The CDR3 is CASSFHNTEAFF. The CDR3 DNA follows: TGCGCCAGCAGCTTTCACAACACTGAAGCTTTCTTT. The full variable domain, completed using reference TRBV5-1 and TRBJ1-1, is KAGVTQTPRYLIKTRGQQVTLSCSPISGHRSVSWYQQTPGQGLQFLFEYFSETQRNKGNFPGRFSGRQFSNSRSEMNVSTLELGDSALYLCASSFHNTEAFFGQGTRLTVV.

This clonotype was picked up a small number of times. This sequence joins TRBV12-3 or TRBV12-4 and TRBJ1-1, with D unclear. The CDR3 spans 13 residues. Trimming stripped 6 bases from V and 1 base from J, with 9 bases between. CDR3 protein: CASSSDWNTEAFF. DNA of the CDR3: TGTGCCAGCAGCTCGGACTGGAACACTGAAGCTTTCTTT.

J is TRBJ2-5 and V is TRBV29-1; D possibly corresponds to TRBD1 (5 bases). The CDR3 is 13 residues long. Trimming pared 3 bases from V and 4 bases from J, leaving 12 bases between. CDR1 is SQVTM and CDR2 is ANQGSEA in the germline V gene. The DNA for the CDR3 is TGCAGCGTTGAGCCAGGGTTTGGAGAGACCCAGTACTTC. Encoded protein: CSVEPGFGETQYF.

The V call is TRBV4-1, the J call TRBJ2-7; TRBD2 aligns across 9 bases. The CDR3 runs 15 residues. The germline V gene encodes CDR1 MGHRA and CDR2 YSYEKL. V lost 3 bases, J lost 7 bases, and 10 bases stayed unmatched. The CDR3 nucleotides are TGCGCCAGCAGCCAGGACCCGGGACTAGCTGGGGAGCAGTACTTC. The encoded protein is CASSQDPGLAGEQYF.

There are a few counts of this clonotype. The gene calls are TRBV7-6 and TRBJ2-1, with D perhaps TRBD1 (7 bases). Trimming shortened V by 3 bases and J by 8 bases, and 17 bases separated the two germline ends. Per germline, CDR1 SGHVS and CDR2 FNYEAQ. The CDR3 is made up of 15 amino acids. The CDR3 DNA sequence: TGTGCCAGCAGCTTGGCGGGACTCAGGGGGGATGAGCAGTTCTTC. It codes for CASSLAGLRGDEQFF.